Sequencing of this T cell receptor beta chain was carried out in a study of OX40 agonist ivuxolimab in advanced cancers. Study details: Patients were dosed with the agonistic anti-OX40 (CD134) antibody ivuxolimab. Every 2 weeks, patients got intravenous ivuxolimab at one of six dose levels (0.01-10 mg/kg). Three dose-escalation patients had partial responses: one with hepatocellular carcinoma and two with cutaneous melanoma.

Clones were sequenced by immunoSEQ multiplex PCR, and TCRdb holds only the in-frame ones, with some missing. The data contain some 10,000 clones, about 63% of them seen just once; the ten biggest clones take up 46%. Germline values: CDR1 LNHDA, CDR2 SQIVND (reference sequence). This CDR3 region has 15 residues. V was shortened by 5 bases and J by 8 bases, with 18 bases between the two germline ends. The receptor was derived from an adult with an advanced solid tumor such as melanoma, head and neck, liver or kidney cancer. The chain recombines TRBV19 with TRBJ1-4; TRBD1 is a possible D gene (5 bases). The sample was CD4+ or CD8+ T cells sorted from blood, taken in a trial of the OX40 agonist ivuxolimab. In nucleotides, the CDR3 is TGTGCCAGTAGTGTCTCCGGGGGAATGGGAGAAAAACTGTTTTTT. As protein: CASSVSGGMGEKLFF.